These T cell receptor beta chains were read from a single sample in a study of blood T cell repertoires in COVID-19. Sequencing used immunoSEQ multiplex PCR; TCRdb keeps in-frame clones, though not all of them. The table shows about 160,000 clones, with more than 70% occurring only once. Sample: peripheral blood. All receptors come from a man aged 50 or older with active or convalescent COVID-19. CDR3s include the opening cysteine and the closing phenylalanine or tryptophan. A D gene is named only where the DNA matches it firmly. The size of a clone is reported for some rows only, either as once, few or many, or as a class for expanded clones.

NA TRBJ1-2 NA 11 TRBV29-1 TGCAGCGTTGCATCGACAATCGGCTACACCTTC CSVASTIGYTF
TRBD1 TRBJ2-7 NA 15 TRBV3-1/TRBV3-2 TGTGCCAGCAGCCAATCCGGGACAGGGCCATACGAGCAGTACTTC CASSQSGTGPYEQYF
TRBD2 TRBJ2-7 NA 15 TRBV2 TGTGCCAGCAGTGAACTGGCGGGAGGAGCTGGCGAGCAGTACTTC CASSELAGGAGEQYF
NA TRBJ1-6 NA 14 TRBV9 TGTGCCAGCAGCGAGGGAGAGGGTTATTCACCCCTCCACTTT CASSEGEGYSPLHF
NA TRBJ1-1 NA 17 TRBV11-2 TGTGCCAGCAGCTTAGAATTCCACCCCGGGGTTGGCACTGAAGCTTTCTTT CASSLEFHPGVGTEAFF
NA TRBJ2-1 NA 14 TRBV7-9 TGTGCCAGCAGCTTAGTCCCTAGCGTTAGTGAGCAGTTCTTC CASSLVPSVSEQFF
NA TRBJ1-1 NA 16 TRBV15 TGTGCCACCAGCGGAGGGGTCGGCTCAGGCAGGACTGAAGCTTTCTTT CATSGGVGSGRTEAFF
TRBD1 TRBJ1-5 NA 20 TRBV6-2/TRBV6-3 TGTGCCAGCAGTTACCCAGTTGGACAGGGCGGAGCCGGTAGCAATCAGCCCCAGCATTTT CASSYPVGQGGAGSNQPQHF
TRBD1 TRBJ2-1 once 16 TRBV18 TGTGCCAGCTCCCGTGTGACAGGGGCGGATTACAATGAGCAGTTCTTC CASSRVTGADYNEQFF
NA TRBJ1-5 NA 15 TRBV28 TGTGCCAGCATAACAGGGCGGGGGCATAATCAGCCCCAGCATTTT CASITGRGHNQPQHF
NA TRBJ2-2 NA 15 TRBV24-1 TGTGCCACCAGTACGTCTAGCAGGAACACCGGGGAGCTGTTTTTT CATSTSSRNTGELFF
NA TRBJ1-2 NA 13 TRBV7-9 TGTGCCAGCAGTCTCAGTGAAGGAGATGGCTACACCTTC CASSLSEGDGYTF
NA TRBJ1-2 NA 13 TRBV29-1 TGCAGCGTTGAAAACAGACCCTCCTATGGCTACACCTTC CSVENRPSYGYTF
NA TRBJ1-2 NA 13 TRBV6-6 TGTGCCAGCAGTTACTCCTTAGACAGCGGCTACACCTTC CASSYSLDSGYTF
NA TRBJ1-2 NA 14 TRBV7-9 TGTGCCAGCAGCTTATCCAGGGTATTCTATGGCTACACCTTC CASSLSRVFYGYTF